This T cell receptor delta chain was sequenced in a study of human gamma delta and Vdelta1 T cells listed by TCRdb under 2018. With respect to the entire study: In this study, the researchers looked at Delta One T cells, which are Vd1+ gamma-delta T cells, to see how well they work as cytotoxic effectors against acute myeloid leukemia.

A remark on this clone: Its specific antigen is unknown. Nothing much larger sits one base from this clone, and base qualities are not available.

The research as a whole found: Delta One T cells were reported to be polyclonal and to show broad cytotoxic targeting of acute myeloid leukemia.

The CDR3 covers 15 residues, taking in both the cysteine and the phenylalanine. Only the CDR3 DNA stays, 45 bases, in frame from base 1. V gives up 5 bases and J gives up 1 base, and the segment between their germline ends measures 14 bases. CDR1 is given as TSWWSYY and CDR2 as QGS, both from the germline V gene. The method was PCR. Sequencing used an Illumina MiSeq. After TCRdb called clones again from the public reads with CATT, rows with identical DNA were merged. Within this sample are some 14,000 delta-chain clones, with 40% to 60% of them counted one time only. About 1.6% of the sample rests with the top ten.

Material: Vdelta1 gamma-delta T cells from blood grown in culture (DOT cells). This specimen's cell subset or site label, per the study, means: Delta One T cells, in vitro expanded/differentiated Vd1+ gamma-delta T cells. The receptor comes from a human donor in good health. The sequence is built from TRDV1 and TRDJ1; no D gene can be assigned with confidence. The CDR3 has the sequence CALGKNPPGTDKLIF. The DNA is as follows: TGTGCTCTTGGGAAAAACCCCCCAGGCACCGATAAACTCATCTTT.